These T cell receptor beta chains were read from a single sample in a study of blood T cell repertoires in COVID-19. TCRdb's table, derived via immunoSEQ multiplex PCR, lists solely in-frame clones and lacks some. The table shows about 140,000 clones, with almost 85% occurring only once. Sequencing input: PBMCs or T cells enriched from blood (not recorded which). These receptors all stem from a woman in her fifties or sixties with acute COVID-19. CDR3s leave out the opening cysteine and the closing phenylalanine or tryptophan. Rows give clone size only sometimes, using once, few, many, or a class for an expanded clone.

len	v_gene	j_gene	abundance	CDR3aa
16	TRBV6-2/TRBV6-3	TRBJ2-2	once	ASSYSGGSGLSTGELF
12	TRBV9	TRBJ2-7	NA	ASSEDRGVHEQY
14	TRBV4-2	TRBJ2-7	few	ASSQGEMGDPYEQY
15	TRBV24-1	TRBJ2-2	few	ATSDFEGQGRPGELF
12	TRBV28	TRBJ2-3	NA	ASYTSGSTDTQY
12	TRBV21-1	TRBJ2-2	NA	ASSKGQGNGELF
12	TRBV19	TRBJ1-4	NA	ASSPRTGWEKLF
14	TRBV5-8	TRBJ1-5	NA	ASSLSQGARNQPQH
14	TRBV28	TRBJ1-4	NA	ASSLQGAATNEKLF
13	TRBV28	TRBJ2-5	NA	ASRKPSGTQETQY
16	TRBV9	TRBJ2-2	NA	ASSDSGLAGVATGELF
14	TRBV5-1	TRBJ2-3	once	ASSLAASVGEDTQY
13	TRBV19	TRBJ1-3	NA	ASTLGNRALKAIY
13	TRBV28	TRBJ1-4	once	ASSLSAAGNEKLF
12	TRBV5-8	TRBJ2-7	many	ASSLENSGYEQY
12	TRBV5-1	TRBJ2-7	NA	ASSSGTGTYEQY
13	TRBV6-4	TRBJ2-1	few	ASRPQGGGDNEQF
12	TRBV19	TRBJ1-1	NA	ASTREGMNTEAF
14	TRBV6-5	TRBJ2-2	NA	ASSSFYRGHTGELF
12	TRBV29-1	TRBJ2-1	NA	SVVDRGPSAEQF
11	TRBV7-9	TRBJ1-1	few	ASSLEGDTEAF
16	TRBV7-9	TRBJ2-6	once	ASSHPRQLRAGANVLT
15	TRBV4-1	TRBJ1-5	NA	ASSQHPGTGVNQPQH
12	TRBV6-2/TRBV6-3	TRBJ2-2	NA	ASSFLANTGELF
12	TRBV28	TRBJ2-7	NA	ASSSGGTNYEQY
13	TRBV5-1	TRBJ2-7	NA	ASSLRTSGSSGQY
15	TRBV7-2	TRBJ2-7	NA	ASSLKTGAGAPYEQY
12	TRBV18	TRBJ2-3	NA	ASSIGQGTDTQY
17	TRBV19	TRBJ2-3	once	ASSKQPGLAGVNTDTQY
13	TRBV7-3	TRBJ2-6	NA	ASSLSDSGANVLT
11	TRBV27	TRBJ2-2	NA	ASSFFSTGELF
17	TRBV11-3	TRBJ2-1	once	ASSDDSILAGVNYNEQF
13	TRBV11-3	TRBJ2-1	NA	ASSPLAGGMNEQF
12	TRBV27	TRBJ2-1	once	ASSPTGSYNEQF
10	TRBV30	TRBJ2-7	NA	AWSVLSYEQY
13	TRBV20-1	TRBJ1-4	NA	SASLGISTNEKLF
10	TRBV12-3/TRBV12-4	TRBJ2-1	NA	ASSFSPNEQF
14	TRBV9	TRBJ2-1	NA	ASSPTLAGTYNEQF
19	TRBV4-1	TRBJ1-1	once	ASSHPSKLGQGVLRDTEAF
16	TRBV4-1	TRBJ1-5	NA	ASSQDPRRASSNQPQH
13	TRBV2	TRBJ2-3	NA	ASRPGQGRLDTQY
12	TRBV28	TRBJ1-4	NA	ASRAGVTNEKLF
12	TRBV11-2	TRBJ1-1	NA	ASSLAAGATEAF
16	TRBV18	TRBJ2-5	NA	ASSPSLVLSGSLETQY
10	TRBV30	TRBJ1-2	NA	AKSGTGDGYT
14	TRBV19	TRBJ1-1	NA	ASSIDPMFGGSEAF
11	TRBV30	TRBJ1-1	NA	AWGMGGRSEAF
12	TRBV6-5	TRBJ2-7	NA	ASSYGTSAYEQY
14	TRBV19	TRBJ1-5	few	ASSIQTGDSNQPQH
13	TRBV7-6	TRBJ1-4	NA	ASSLADRESEKLF
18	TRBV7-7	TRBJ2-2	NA	ASSLLSSFPGQGITGELF
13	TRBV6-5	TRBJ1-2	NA	ASNQDRGLRYGYT
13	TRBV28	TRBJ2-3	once	ASSPRGGGTDTQY
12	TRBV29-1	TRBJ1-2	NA	SGVGHDSPYGYT
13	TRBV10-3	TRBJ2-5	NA	AIRDLTGGPETQY
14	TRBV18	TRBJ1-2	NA	ASSPQGGRVDYGYT
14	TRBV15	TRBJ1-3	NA	ATSTPPTGKGNTIY
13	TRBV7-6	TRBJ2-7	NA	ASRPRGQGSYEQY
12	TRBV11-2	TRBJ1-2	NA	ASSFRAQGYGYT